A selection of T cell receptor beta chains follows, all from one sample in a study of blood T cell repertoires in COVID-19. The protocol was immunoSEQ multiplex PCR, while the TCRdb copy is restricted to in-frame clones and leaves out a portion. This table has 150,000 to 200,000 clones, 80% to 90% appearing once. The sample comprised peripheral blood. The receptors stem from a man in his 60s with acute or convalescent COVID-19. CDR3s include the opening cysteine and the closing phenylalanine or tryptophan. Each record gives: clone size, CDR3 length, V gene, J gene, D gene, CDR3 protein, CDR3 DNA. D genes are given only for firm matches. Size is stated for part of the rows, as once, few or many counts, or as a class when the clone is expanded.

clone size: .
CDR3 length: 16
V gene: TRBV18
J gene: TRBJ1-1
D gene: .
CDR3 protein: CASSPREGIMNTEAFF
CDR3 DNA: TGTGCCAGCTCACCCCGTGAGGGAATCATGAACACTGAAGCTTTCTTT

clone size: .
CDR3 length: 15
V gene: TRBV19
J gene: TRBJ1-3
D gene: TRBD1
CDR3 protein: CASSLEGAGGNTIYF
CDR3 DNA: TGTGCCAGTAGTCTGGAGGGGGCAGGAGGAAACACCATATATTTT

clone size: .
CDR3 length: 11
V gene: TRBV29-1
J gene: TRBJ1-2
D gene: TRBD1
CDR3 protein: CSVAGGYGYTF
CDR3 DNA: TGCAGCGTTGCAGGGGGATATGGCTACACCTTC

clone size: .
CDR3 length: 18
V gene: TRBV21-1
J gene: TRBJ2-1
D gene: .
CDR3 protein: CASGSGLAGGLPYNEQFF
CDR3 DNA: TGTGCCAGCGGATCGGGACTAGCGGGAGGCCTGCCCTACAATGAGCAGTTCTTC

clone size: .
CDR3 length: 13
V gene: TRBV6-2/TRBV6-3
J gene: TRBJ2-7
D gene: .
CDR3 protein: CASSRSGPYEQYF
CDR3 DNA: TGTGCCAGCAGTCGTAGCGGACCCTACGAGCAGTACTTC

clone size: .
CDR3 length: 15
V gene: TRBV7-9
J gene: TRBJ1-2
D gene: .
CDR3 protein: CASSFRGPGGYGYTF
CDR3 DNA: TGTGCCAGCAGCTTCCGGGGGCCGGGAGGGTATGGCTACACCTTC

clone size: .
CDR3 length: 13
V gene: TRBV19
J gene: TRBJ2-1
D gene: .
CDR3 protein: CASKGGLYNEQFF
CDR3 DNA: TGTGCCAGTAAAGGCGGTCTTTACAATGAGCAGTTCTTC

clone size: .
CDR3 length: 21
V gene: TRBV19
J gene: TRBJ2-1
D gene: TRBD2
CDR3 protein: CASSIKMWGLAGESSYNEQFF
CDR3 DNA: TGTGCCAGTAGTATAAAAATGTGGGGACTAGCGGGAGAGAGCTCCTACAATGAGCAGTTCTTC

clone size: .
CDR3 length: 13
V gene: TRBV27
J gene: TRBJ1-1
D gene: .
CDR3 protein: CASSFKANTEAFF
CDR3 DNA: TGTGCCAGCAGTTTCAAAGCGAACACTGAAGCTTTCTTT

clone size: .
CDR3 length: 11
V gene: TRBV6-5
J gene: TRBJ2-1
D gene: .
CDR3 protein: CASRNINEQFF
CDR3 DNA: TGTGCCAGCAGGAACATCAATGAGCAGTTCTTC

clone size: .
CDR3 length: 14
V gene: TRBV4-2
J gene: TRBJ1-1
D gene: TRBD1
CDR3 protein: CASSQADRDTEAFF
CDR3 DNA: TGTGCCAGCAGCCAAGCAGACAGGGACACTGAAGCTTTCTTT

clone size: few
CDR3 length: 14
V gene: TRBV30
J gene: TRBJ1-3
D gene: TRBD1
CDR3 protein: CAWSGDSSGNTIYF
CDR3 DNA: TGTGCCTGGAGTGGGGACAGCTCTGGAAACACCATATATTTT

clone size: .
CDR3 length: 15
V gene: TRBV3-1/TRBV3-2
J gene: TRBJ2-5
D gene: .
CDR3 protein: CASSQATARGETQYF
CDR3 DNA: TGTGCCAGCAGCCAAGCTACAGCCCGGGGGGAGACCCAGTACTTC

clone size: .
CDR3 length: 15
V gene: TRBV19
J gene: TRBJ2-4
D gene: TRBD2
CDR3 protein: CASSQREFPKNIQYF
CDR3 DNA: TGTGCCAGTAGTCAGCGGGAGTTCCCCAAAAACATTCAGTACTTC

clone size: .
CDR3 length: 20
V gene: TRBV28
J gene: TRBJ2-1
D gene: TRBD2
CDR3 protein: CASSLWTLRTSGTSRGEQFF
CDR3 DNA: TGTGCCAGCAGTTTATGGACCCTGCGAACTAGCGGGACGTCACGCGGTGAGCAGTTCTTC

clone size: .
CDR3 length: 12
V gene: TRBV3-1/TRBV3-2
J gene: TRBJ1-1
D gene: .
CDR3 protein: CASSQGGTEAFF
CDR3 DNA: TGTGCCAGCAGCCAGGGGGGAACTGAAGCTTTCTTT

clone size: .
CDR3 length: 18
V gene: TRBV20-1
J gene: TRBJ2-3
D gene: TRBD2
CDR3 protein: CSASHAAGGPMWLDTQYF
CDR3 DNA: TGCAGTGCTAGTCACGCGGCGGGAGGGCCTATGTGGCTAGATACGCAGTATTTT

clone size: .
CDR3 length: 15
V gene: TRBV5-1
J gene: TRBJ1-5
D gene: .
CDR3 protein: CASSLATGLNQPQHF
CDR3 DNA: TGCGCCAGCAGCTTGGCCACCGGGTTAAATCAGCCCCAGCATTTT

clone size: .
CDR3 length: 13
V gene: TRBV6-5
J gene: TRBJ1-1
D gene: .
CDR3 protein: CASRRQENTEAFF
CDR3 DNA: TGTGCCAGCAGAAGGCAGGAAAACACTGAAGCTTTCTTT

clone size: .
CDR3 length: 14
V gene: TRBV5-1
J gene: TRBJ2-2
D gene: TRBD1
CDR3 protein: CASSRTGDTGELFF
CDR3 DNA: TGCGCCAGCAGCCGGACAGGGGACACCGGGGAGCTGTTTTTT

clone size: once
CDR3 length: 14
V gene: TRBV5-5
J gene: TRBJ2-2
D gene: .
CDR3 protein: CASSFCGRHRGAVF
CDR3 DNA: TGTGCCAGCAGCTTCTGTGGGAGGCACCGGGGAGCTGTTTTT

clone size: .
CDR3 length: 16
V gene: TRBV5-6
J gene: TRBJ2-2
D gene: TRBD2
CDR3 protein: CASSHPAGTSTGELFF
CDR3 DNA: TGTGCCAGCAGCCATCCTGCCGGGACTAGCACCGGGGAGCTGTTTTTT

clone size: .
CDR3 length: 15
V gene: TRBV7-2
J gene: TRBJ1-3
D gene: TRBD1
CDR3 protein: CASSPTGGFGNTIYF
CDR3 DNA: TGTGCCAGCAGCCCGACAGGGGGTTTTGGAAACACCATATATTTT

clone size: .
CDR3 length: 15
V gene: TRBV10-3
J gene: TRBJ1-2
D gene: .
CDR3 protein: CPLSLSSGRVGGYTF
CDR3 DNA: TGTCCTTTATCCCTTTCCTCTGGGAGGGTTGGAGGCTACACCTTC

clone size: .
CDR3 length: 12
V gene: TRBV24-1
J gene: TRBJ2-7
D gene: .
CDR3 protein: CATSGPNNEQYF
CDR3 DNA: TGTGCCACCAGTGGTCCGAACAACGAGCAGTACTTC

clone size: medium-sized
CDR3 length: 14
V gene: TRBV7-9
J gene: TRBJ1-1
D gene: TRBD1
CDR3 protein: CASSLGQGNTEAFF
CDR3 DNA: TGTGCCAGCAGCTTAGGACAGGGAAACACTGAAGCTTTCTTT

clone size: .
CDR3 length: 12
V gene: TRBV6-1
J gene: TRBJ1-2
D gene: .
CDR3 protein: CASSEQGYGYTF
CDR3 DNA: TGTGCCAGCAGTGAACAGGGGTATGGCTACACCTTC

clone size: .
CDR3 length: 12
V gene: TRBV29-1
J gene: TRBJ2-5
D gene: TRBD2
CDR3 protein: CSVQAGGETQYF
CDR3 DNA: TGCAGCGTCCAAGCGGGAGGGGAGACCCAGTACTTC

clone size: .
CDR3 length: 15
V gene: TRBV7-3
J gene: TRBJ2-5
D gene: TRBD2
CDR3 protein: CASSSSGRAGETQYF
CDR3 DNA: TGTGCCAGCAGCTCTAGCGGGAGGGCCGGAGAGACCCAGTACTTC

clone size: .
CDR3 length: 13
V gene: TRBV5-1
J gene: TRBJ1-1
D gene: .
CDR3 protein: CASSLTTDTEAFF
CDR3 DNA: TGCGCCAGCAGCCTAACTACGGACACCGAAGCTTTCTTT

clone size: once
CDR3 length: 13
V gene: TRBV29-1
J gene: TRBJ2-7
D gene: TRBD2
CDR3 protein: CSVRTSGRYEQYF
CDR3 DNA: TGCAGCGTCAGGACTAGCGGGAGATACGAGCAGTACTTC

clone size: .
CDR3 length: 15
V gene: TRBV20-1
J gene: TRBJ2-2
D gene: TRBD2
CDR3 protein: CSASLAGGIIGELFF
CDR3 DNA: TGCAGTGCTAGTCTGGCGGGAGGTATCATCGGGGAGCTGTTTTTT

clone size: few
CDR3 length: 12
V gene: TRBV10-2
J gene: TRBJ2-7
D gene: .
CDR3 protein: CASSKEGYEQYF
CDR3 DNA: TGCGCCAGCAGTAAGGAGGGCTACGAGCAGTACTTC

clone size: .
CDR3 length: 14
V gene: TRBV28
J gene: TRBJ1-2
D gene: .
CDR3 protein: CASSSPDWAGGYTF
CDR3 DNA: TGTGCCAGCAGTTCCCCGGACTGGGCTGGGGGCTACACCTTC

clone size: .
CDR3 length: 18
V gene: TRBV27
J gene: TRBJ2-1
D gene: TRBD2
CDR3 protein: CASSLISPRLAGAYEQFF
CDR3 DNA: TGTGCCAGCAGTCTTATAAGCCCTCGGCTAGCGGGAGCGTATGAGCAGTTCTTC

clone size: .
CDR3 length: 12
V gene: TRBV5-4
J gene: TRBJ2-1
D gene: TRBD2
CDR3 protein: CASSRTSAEQFF
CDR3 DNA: TGTGCCAGCAGCCGCACTAGCGCCGAGCAGTTCTTC

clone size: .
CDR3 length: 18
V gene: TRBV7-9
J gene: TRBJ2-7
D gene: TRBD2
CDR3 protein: CASSLGVAGGPRSYEQYF
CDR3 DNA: TGTGCCAGCAGCTTAGGGGTAGCGGGAGGGCCCCGCTCCTACGAGCAGTACTTC

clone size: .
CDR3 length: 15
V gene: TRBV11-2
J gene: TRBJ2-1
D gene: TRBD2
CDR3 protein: CASSLVAGGPHEQFF
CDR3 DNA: TGTGCCAGCAGCTTAGTGGCGGGAGGGCCCCATGAGCAGTTCTTC

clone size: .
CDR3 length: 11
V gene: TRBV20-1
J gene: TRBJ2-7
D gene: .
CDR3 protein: CSARSENEQYF
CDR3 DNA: TGCAGTGCTAGATCGGAGAACGAGCAGTACTTC

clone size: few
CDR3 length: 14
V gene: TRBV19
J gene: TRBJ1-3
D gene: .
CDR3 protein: CASIGGSSGNTIYF
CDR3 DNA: TGTGCCAGTATCGGCGGCTCCTCTGGAAACACCATATATTTT